What follows are 8 T cell receptor beta chains derived from one specimen sequenced in a study of graft-versus-host responses after intestinal transplantation. These TCRs' antigens remain unknown. Repertoires were generated with immunoSEQ multiplex PCR, while TCRdb's copy carries only in-frame clones and drops some. The sample lists roughly 120,000 clones, approximately 92% occurring once. The sequenced sample was unstimulated CD8+ T cells sorted from spleen or lymph node cells, obtained before intestinal transplant. The receptors shown here come from a human donor who received an intestinal transplant.

Here the CDR3 DNA reads TGTGCCAGTAGCCCAATCGAGTTTAATGAAAAACTGTTTTTT. This translates into CASSPIEFNEKLFF. The rearrangement joins TRBV19 to TRBJ1-4; D gene uncertain. Germline CDR1 reads LNHDA; CDR2 reads SQIVND (reference sequence). There are 14 residues in the CDR3. Trimming stripped 6 bases from V and 4 bases from J, with 12 bases between.

This chain links TRBV2 with TRBJ1-4; D remains ambiguous. CDR1 is SNHLY and CDR2 is FYNNEI in the germline V gene. V lost 10 bases to trimming and J lost 6 bases, with 15 bases between them. The CDR3 runs to 13 residues. CDR3 sequence reads: CATQGVGDEKLFF. In DNA form, the CDR3 reads TGTGCCACCCAAGGAGTTGGGGATGAAAAACTGTTTTTT. The full variable domain, rest sourced from reference TRBV2 and TRBJ1-4, is EPEVTQTPSHQVTQMGQEVILRCVPISNHLYFYWYRQILGQKVEFLVSFYNNEISEKSEIFDDQFSVERPDGSNFTLKIRSTKLEDSAMYFCATQGVGDEKLFFGSGTQLSVL.

The V call is TRBV30, the J call TRBJ2-7; D unclear. Germline-derived CDR1 and CDR2 are GTSNPN and SVGIG (reference sequence). The length of the CDR3 is 14 residues. The ends were cut back, 0 bases at V and 3 bases at J, with 12 bases in the middle. This chain's CDR3 is CAWSVHSASYEQYF. For the CDR3, the DNA is TGTGCCTGGAGTGTACATTCAGCTAGCTACGAGCAGTACTTC.

This chain links TRBV11-2 with TRBJ2-7; 7 bases agree with TRBD2. Per the germline V gene, CDR1 is SGHAT and CDR2 is FQNNGV. There are 15 residues in the CDR3. V shed 5 bases, J shed 5 bases, and the junction held 12 bases outside the gene matches. CDR3 in amino acids: CASSLSGGRADEQYF. The CDR3 nucleotides read TGTGCCAGCAGCCTTAGTGGGGGGAGGGCCGACGAGCAGTACTTC.

The chain recombines TRBV29-1 with TRBJ1-3; D remains unclear. There are 12 residues in the CDR3. With 0 bases removed from V and 5 bases from J, the gap between germline ends came to 5 bases. Germline assignment: CDR1 SQVTM and CDR2 ANQGSEA. The CDR3 loop reads CSVEENRNTIYF. As DNA, the CDR3 is TGCAGCGTTGAAGAAAACAGAAACACCATATATTTT.

Of note for this clone: This same CDR3 is encoded by further DNA sequences in the sample. The J gene is TRBJ2-7, the V gene TRBV27; the D gene is possibly TRBD1 (5 bases). Trimming stripped 3 bases from V and 1 base from J, with 7 bases between. CDR3 length: 13 residues. Germline assignment: CDR1 MNHEY and CDR2 SMNVEV (reference sequence). The CDR3 spells CASSFTGSYEQYF. CDR3 bases: TGTGCCAGCAGTTTCACAGGTTCCTACGAGCAGTACTTC.

As to this clone: The same CDR3 can be traced to other DNA sequences in this sample. The V and J genes are TRBV11-2 and TRBJ2-3, with 12 bases identical to TRBD2. The length of the CDR3 is 16 residues. Germline-derived CDR1 and CDR2 are SGHAT and FQNNGV. Trimming took 1 base from V and 4 from J; bases not matched to a gene: 3. The CDR3 protein is CASSLVPSGRADTQYF. CDR3 sequence (DNA): TGTGCCAGCAGCTTAGTCCCTAGCGGGAGGGCAGATACGCAGTATTTT.

J is TRBJ2-1 and V is TRBV9; 9 bases are shared with TRBD2. Losses at the gene ends were 0 bases for V and 6 bases for J; bases not matched to a gene: 13. CDR3 length: 18 residues. Germline V gives CDR1 SGDLS, CDR2 YYNGEE. The CDR3 is CASSVALSDSGSFNEQFF. In DNA form, the CDR3 reads TGTGCCAGCAGCGTAGCTCTGTCTGATAGCGGGAGCTTCAATGAGCAGTTCTTC.